This T cell receptor (beta chain) was sequenced in a study of cytomegalovirus exposure and HLA in healthy donors. In the PCR, 60 Vbeta and 13 Jbeta primers were used. Sequencing used immunoSEQ multiplex PCR; TCRdb keeps in-frame clones, though not all of them. The sample has more than 100,000 clones, roughly three fifths seen once; the top ten hold approximately 11%. Input material: PBMCs. The TCR sequence derives from a man aged 35-49 years in good health and CMV-seropositive.

CDR3 amino acids: CASSSAEGQGIQQPQHF. The CDR3 bases are TGTGCCAGCAGCTCCGCTGAGGGACAGGGGATACAGCAGCCCCAGCATTTT. The V gene is TRBV7-9, the J gene TRBJ1-5; 10 nucleotides align to TRBD1. CDR1 is SEHNR, CDR2 FQNEAQ, per germline (reference sequence). The CDR3 length is 17 residues. Trimming removed 4 bases from V and 7 bases from J; junction bases left unmatched: 13.